Listed here is a single T cell receptor (beta chain). Its antigen is currently unknown. Germline-derived CDR1 and CDR2 are SEHNR and FQNEAQ (reference sequence). The CDR3 extends over 15 amino acids. V lost 1 base, J lost 3 bases, and 5 bases stayed unmatched. From RNA transcripts, TCR beta CDR3 regions were amplified. The TCR CDR3 was amplified in a first-round RT-PCR using the HTBI primer set. TCRdb ran MiXCR on the multiplex PCR reads and lists one entry per CDR3 protein. Of about 700,000 distinct CDR3 sequences listed, just under 45% are singletons. This record belongs to a study of T cells in Graves' hyperthyroidism and ophthalmopathy. Study observations and caveats: Ophthalmopathy was predicted by the model a median of 6.5 months ahead of onset.

The sequence was collected from an adult man with Graves' disease, either hyperthyroidism or ophthalmopathy (not recorded which). The rearrangement joins TRBV7-9 to TRBJ1-1; 7 positions match TRBD1. Sequencing was done on a sample of peripheral blood or thyroid tissue (not recorded which). CDR3 coding DNA: TGTGCCAGCAGCTTAGTCCTAGGGGGCCACACTGAAGCTTTCTTT. Amino acids: CASSLVLGGHTEAFF.